This TCR beta chain was obtained from a study of T cells in Graves' hyperthyroidism and ophthalmopathy. General study points: Progression to ophthalmopathy was predicted a median of approximately 6.4 months early.

This clonotype was picked up many times. Its antigen remains unidentified. TCR beta CDR3 regions were amplified from RNA. First-round RT-PCR with HTBI primers amplified the TCR CDR3 region. One entry per CDR3 protein results from TCRdb running MiXCR on the multiplex PCR reads. This repertoire shows around 530,000 distinct CDR3 sequences, approximately 17% found once; its top ten account for under 20%. The receptor's source is a woman in her late teens or twenties with Graves' ophthalmopathy. Sequencing used blood.

CDR3: CSATETGPGTYNEQFF. DNA of the CDR3: TGCAGTGCTACTGAGACAGGGCCGGGAACCTACAATGAGCAGTTCTTC. The V and J genes are TRBV20-1 and TRBJ2-1; 7 bases are a match to TRBD1. CDR1 is DFQATT, CDR2 SNEGSKA, per germline (reference sequence). The CDR3 is 16 amino acids. The trim removed 4 bases at V and 2 bases at J, leaving 11 bases unmatched.